A single sample gave rise to the 9 T cell receptor beta chains below, sequenced in a study of immune heterogeneity within non-small cell lung tumors (dated by TCRdb to 2017 to 2018). TCRdb shows the sequencer as HiSeq X Ten. The TCR beta CDR3 region was amplified with a multiplex PCR system whose first round of roughly 11 cycles used 32 V-gene forward primers and 13 J-gene reverse primers. TCRdb reworked the public reads: Q25 trimming with fastp, MiXCR clone assembly, productive beta chains retained. Records with the same CDR3 protein are collapsed into one entry carrying the most frequent genes and DNA. For this sample there are fewer than 12,000 distinct CDR3 sequences; around 30% appear just once. The ten largest clonotypes hold 10% to 15% of the sample. For the TCR template, genomic DNA was extracted from bulk tumor tissue, and approximately 600 ng of gDNA was amplified for each sample. During surgery, several biopsies were collected from each primary tumor and placed as far from one another as possible within the tumor mass. The study cohort was described as untreated, and the patients were newly diagnosed NSCLC cases having curative surgery.

Sequencing was performed on lung tumor tissue. The receptors here all came from a man in his fifties with non-small cell lung cancer.

By proportion, this clonotype is medium-sized. The V call is TRBV6-1, the J call TRBJ2-7; 8 bases are a match to TRBD1. Unmatched junction bases numbered 3, after V lost 2 bases and J lost 0 bases. Germline V gene lookup returns CDR1 MNHNS and CDR2 SASEGT. The CDR3 extends over 15 amino acids. The CDR3 DNA is TGTGCCAGCAGTGAACCGGACAGGGCCTCCTACGAGCAGTACTTC. Its protein is CASSEPDRASYEQYF.

By share, this clonotype counts as medium-sized. The chain combines TRBV19 with TRBJ2-7, with D tentatively TRBD2 (7 bases). The V gene's germline CDR1 is LNHDA and CDR2 SQIVND (reference sequence). The CDR3 runs to 15 residues. V was trimmed by 5 bases and J by 3 bases, leaving 17 bases between them. CDR3 sequence: CASSPAGDYLYEQYF. The CDR3 DNA reads TGTGCCAGTAGTCCAGCAGGGGACTACCTCTACGAGCAGTACTTC.

This clonotype was picked up many times. The chain carries TRBV7-6 and TRBJ1-5; unclear D gene. The CDR3 sequence is 13 residues long. Germline V CDR1 and CDR2: SGHVS, FNYEAQ. The V end lost 2 bases, the J end lost 3 bases, and 5 bases lay between the germline ends. CDR3 amino acids: CASSLYANQPQHF. The CDR3 nucleotides read TGTGCCAGCAGCTTATATGCCAATCAGCCCCAGCATTTT.

This rearrangement joins TRBV3-1 to TRBJ2-4, with D hard to call. The V and J ends lost 1 base and 8 bases respectively, with 12 bases between them. This CDR3 spans 14 amino acids. Germline V lookup: CDR1 LGHDT, CDR2 YNNKEL (reference sequence). This CDR3 reads CASSQGLGLDIQYF. CDR3 DNA: TGTGCCAGCAGCCAAGGGTTAGGGCTGGACATTCAGTACTTC. Based on the CDR3 plus reference TRBV3-1 and TRBJ2-4, the full variable domain is DTAVSQTPKYLVTQMGNDKSIKCEQNLGHDTMYWYKQDSKKFLKIMFSYNNKELIINETVPNRFSPKSPDKAHLNLHINSLELGDSAVYFCASSQGLGLDIQYFGAGTRLSVL.

This clonotype has ten or more counts. The chain carries TRBV13 and TRBJ2-7; D gene unclear. Germline V CDR1 and CDR2: PRHDT, FYEKMQ (reference sequence). Deletions cut 1 base from V and 4 bases from J, with 11 bases between. The CDR3 runs 14 residues. This chain's CDR3 is CASSLERRLYEQYF. The CDR3 coding sequence is TGTGCCAGCAGCTTAGAAAGGAGATTATACGAGCAGTACTTC.

This clonotype is judged medium-sized. The chain joins TRBV24-1 to TRBJ2-7, with a tentative D call TRBD1 (6 bases). Germline V gene lookup returns CDR1 KGHDR and CDR2 SFDVKD. The CDR3 has 13 residues. V was shortened by 5 bases and J by 7 bases, with 14 bases between the two germline ends. In DNA, the CDR3 is TGTGCCACCAGTGCGACAGGCCAAGGGGAGCAGTACTTC. Protein product: CATSATGQGEQYF.

This clonotype was counted between two and nine times. The chain recombines TRBV27 with TRBJ1-1, with a possible D match to TRBD1 (5 bases). The CDR3 spans 16 residues. Trimming pared 2 bases from V and 0 bases from J, leaving 13 bases between. The V gene's germline CDR1 is MNHEY and CDR2 SMNVEV (reference sequence). The CDR3 protein is CASSLAPRQLNTEAFF. CDR3 DNA sequence: TGTGCCAGCAGTTTAGCCCCCCGACAGCTGAACACTGAAGCTTTCTTT.

In this sample, this clonotype is medium-sized (0.01 to 0.1%). V gene TRBV6-1 combines with J gene TRBJ2-3; TRBD2 matches at 10 bases. V shed 6 bases and J 5 bases; nucleotides not matched to a gene: 14. The CDR3 is made up of 17 amino acids. Germline lookup yields CDR1 MNHNS and CDR2 SASEGT. The CDR3 region is CASRKPLTSGPVDTQYF. The DNA of the CDR3 is TGTGCCAGCAGAAAACCCCTGACTAGCGGGCCGGTAGATACGCAGTATTTT.

Notes on this clonotype: One end of the junction fails to match germline, which may point to a read error. The chain links TRBV18 to TRBJ2-7; 9 bases align to TRBD1. CDR1 is KGHSH and CDR2 is LQKENI in the germline V gene. This CDR3 has 15 amino acids. The CDR3 nucleotides read TGTGCCATCTCACCAGACAGGGGGGGGCTCTACGAGCAGTACTTC. Protein: CAISPDRGGLYEQYF.